This TCR beta chain was observed in a study of untreated major depressive disorder. Clones were sequenced by immunoSEQ multiplex PCR, and TCRdb holds only the in-frame ones, with some missing. Of over 20,000 clones listed, approximately 89% were seen once; the top ten hold just over 5%. For sex, age, current smoking status and body mass index, every depressed patient had a pairwise-matched non-depressed control. The sequenced material came from CD4+ T cells from PBMCs. This receptor was taken from a woman aged 25 to 39 in good health.

CDR3 sequence reads: CAISESGGANEQYF. As DNA, the CDR3 is TGTGCCATCAGTGAGTCGGGAGGGGCCAACGAGCAGTACTTC. The chain couples TRBV10-3 to TRBJ2-7, with 7 bases aligning to TRBD2. V shed 0 bases, J shed 5 bases, and the junction held 4 bases outside the gene matches. The CDR3 totals 14 residues. Germline-derived CDR1 and CDR2 are ENHRY and SYGVKD.